The 9 T cell receptor beta chains below come from one sample, sequenced in a study of T cells in Graves' hyperthyroidism and ophthalmopathy. RNA transcripts provided the source from which TCR beta CDR3 regions were amplified. A first-round RT-PCR of the TCR CDR3 used the HTBI primer set. TCRdb recomputed calls from the multiplex PCR reads with MiXCR, one row per CDR3 protein. This sample has a few hundred thousand distinct CDR3 sequences; 15% occur once, and the top ten carry approximately 29%. Sequencing used blood. The origin of the receptors is a woman in her 30s with Graves' hyperthyroidism.

For this clonotype: The junction departs from germline at one end; a sequencing error may be responsible. The chain is built from TRBV19 and TRBJ2-3; possible D gene TRBD1, 5 bases. The CDR3 extends over 15 amino acids. Germline loops: CDR1 LNHDA, CDR2 SQIVND (reference sequence). The CDR3, as DNA: TGTGCCAGTAGTATCGACTGGGCAGGCACAGGTACGCAGTATTTT. Its translation: CASSIDWAGTGTQYF.

This clonotype was counted many times. The CDR3 DNA follows: TGTGCCAGCAGGGGTGCTAGCGCCCTAGGGGACTACGAGCAGTACTTC. Residues: CASRGASALGDYEQYF. The rearrangement joins TRBV7-9 to TRBJ2-7; tentatively, D is TRBD2 (6 bases). Trimming removed 6 bases from V and 3 bases from J, with 21 bases in between. Per germline, CDR1 SEHNR and CDR2 FQNEAQ (reference sequence). The length of the CDR3 is 16 residues.

V gene TRBV6-1 combines with J gene TRBJ1-6, with D unresolved. The germline CDR1 and CDR2 sequences are MNHNS and SASEGT. Between the trimmed V and J ends, which lost 6 bases and 11 bases, there was a span of 14 bases. CDR3 length: 13 residues. CDR3 DNA sequence: TGTGCCAGCAGGTCCCGGGGAGGGACACCCCTCCACTTT. Translated, it gives CASRSRGGTPLHF.

In this sample, this clonotype turned up many times. The chain uses TRBV3-1 and TRBJ2-2; D is uncertain. Per germline, CDR1 LGHDT and CDR2 YNNKEL (reference sequence). The CDR3 runs 15 residues. Trimming shortened V by 0 bases and J by 7 bases, and 12 bases separated the two germline ends. CDR3 loop: CASSQDPPLGGELFF. Written as DNA, the CDR3 is TGTGCCAGCAGCCAAGACCCCCCCTTGGGCGGGGAGCTGTTTTTT.

This clonotype has ten or more counts. V usage is TRBV3-1 and J usage is TRBJ2-2, with D unresolved. Germline-derived CDR1 and CDR2 are LGHDT and YNNKEL (reference sequence). The germline V and J ends were trimmed by 4 bases and 5 bases, with 8 bases remaining between them. This CDR3 is 13 amino acids long. The CDR3 loop reads CASSLSWTGELFF. For the CDR3, the DNA is TGTGCCAGCAGCCTTAGTTGGACCGGGGAGCTGTTTTTT.

The V gene is TRBV9, the J gene TRBJ2-2, with 11 positions matching TRBD2. The V and J ends lost 0 bases and 1 base, in that order; junction bases with no gene match: 5. The germline CDR1 and CDR2 sequences are SGDLS and YYNGEE. This CDR3 has 18 residues. The DNA of the CDR3 is TGTGCCAGCAGCGTAGTACCCGGGACTAGCGGGAACACCGGGGAGCTGTTTTTT. Translation gives CASSVVPGTSGNTGELFF.

This chain uses TRBV20-1 with TRBJ1-5; D gene ambiguous. The CDR3 loop spans 15 amino acids. The V end was cut by 0 bases, the J end by 3 bases, with 12 bases between. Germline CDR1 is DFQATT and CDR2 is SNEGSKA (reference sequence). CDR3 region: CSARDSGQINQPQHF. The CDR3 DNA reads TGCAGTGCTAGAGATTCTGGGCAAATCAATCAGCCCCAGCATTTT.

J is TRBJ2-5 and V is TRBV20-1; possible D gene TRBD1, 6 bases. CDR1 DFQATT and CDR2 SNEGSKA come from the germline V gene (reference sequence). Deletions cut 5 bases from V and 5 bases from J, with 15 bases between. The CDR3 is 13 residues long. The CDR3 nucleotides are TGCAGTGCTCCACTGACGCAGGGGGAGACCCAGTACTTC. This sequence encodes CSAPLTQGETQYF.

In its sample, this clonotype was seen many times. This chain links TRBV12-3 or TRBV12-4 with TRBJ2-7; 7 bases map to TRBD1. The CDR3 consists of 14 residues. Trimming at V came to 5 bases and at J to 2 bases, leaving 6 bases not matched to a gene. The DNA for the CDR3 is TGTGCCAGCAGTCCCGAGACAGGGCCCTACGAGCAGTACTTC. It translates to CASSPETGPYEQYF.